One sample yielded the 23 T cell receptor beta chains listed below, sequenced in a study of T cell clones after liver transplantation. Measured with immunoSEQ multiplex PCR; TCRdb has only the in-frame clones, and not every one. In the table there are about 120,000 clones, around nine tenths of which are singletons. The starting material was CD4+ T cells from blood, obtained 12 months after liver transplant. The source is a human patient who received a liver transplant. Some T cells may be the graft donor's.

The chain employs TRBV9 and TRBJ2-1, with unresolved D. V lost 0 bases to trimming and J lost 0 bases, with 7 bases between them. The V gene's germline CDR1 is SGDLS and CDR2 YYNGEE. This CDR3 has 15 residues. The CDR3 reads CASSVDIGSYNEQFF. CDR3 in DNA: TGTGCCAGCAGCGTAGACATTGGCTCCTACAATGAGCAGTTCTTC.

The rearrangement uses TRBV5-6 and TRBJ2-1; the match to TRBD2 covers 15 bases. This CDR3 has 16 residues. Germline CDR1 reads SGHDT; CDR2 reads YYEEEE. Unmatched junction bases numbered 5, after V lost 2 bases and J lost 8 bases. In DNA form, the CDR3 reads TGTGCCAGCAGCTTAGGACTAGCGGGAGGGCCGGATGAGCAGTTCTTC. Translation: CASSLGLAGGPDEQFF.

The chain is built from TRBV7-2 and TRBJ2-3; 7 nucleotides align to TRBD1. Germline CDR1 is SGHTA and CDR2 is FQGNSA. V lost 5 bases and J lost 6; bases outside the gene matches: 8. The CDR3 runs to 14 residues. The CDR3 here is CASSPPPTGDTQYF. In DNA, the CDR3 is TGTGCCAGCAGCCCACCACCGACAGGGGATACGCAGTATTTT.

This chain uses TRBV28 with TRBJ2-2, with 8 bases matching TRBD1. CDR3 size: 17 residues. V was pared by 6 bases and J by 4 bases, with 13 bases of the junction left unmatched. Germline CDR1 and CDR2: MDHEN and SYDVKM. The CDR3 DNA sequence: TGTGCCAGCAGCCGATCCCGACAGGGGTTTGGCACCGGGGAGCTGTTTTTT. Translating gives CASSRSRQGFGTGELFF.

The J gene is TRBJ1-1, the V gene TRBV19; D gene ambiguous. V dropped 1 base and J dropped 11 bases, with 17 bases sitting between them. Germline assignment: CDR1 LNHDA and CDR2 SQIVND (reference sequence). The CDR3 extends over 14 amino acids. The CDR3 DNA sequence: TGTGCCAGTAGTATAGGCCAACAACCGGTCTCGGCTTTCTTT. Its translation: CASSIGQQPVSAFF.

This chain joins TRBV10-3 and TRBJ1-1; TRBD1 agrees at 9 bases. Germline CDR1 reads ENHRY; CDR2 reads SYGVKD. The CDR3 runs 13 residues. Trimming at V came to 6 bases and at J to 4 bases, leaving 3 bases not matched to a gene. The CDR3 loop is CAISLTGGTEAFF. The CDR3 coding sequence is TGTGCCATCAGCCTGACAGGGGGCACTGAAGCTTTCTTT.

This clone was seen a few times. The rearrangement uses TRBV28 and TRBJ1-5; TRBD1 might be the D (6 bases). Germline assignment: CDR1 MDHEN and CDR2 SYDVKM. This CDR3 is 16 amino acids long. Trimming shortened V by 8 bases and J by 5 bases, and 22 bases separated the two germline ends. CDR3 amino acids: CASGLTGLSLDQPQHF. The CDR3 nucleotides are TGTGCCAGCGGACTGACAGGCCTTTCCCTGGATCAGCCCCAGCATTTT.

The V and J genes are TRBV27 and TRBJ2-5, with D possibly matching TRBD1 (5 bases). V lost 6 bases, J lost 3 bases, and 11 bases lay in between. The germline V gene encodes CDR1 MNHEY and CDR2 SMNVEV (reference sequence). This CDR3 has 13 residues. The CDR3 bases are TGTGCCAGCAGAACCAGGGTTGAAGAGACCCAGTACTTC. Translating gives CASRTRVEETQYF.

This rearrangement joins TRBV4-1 to TRBJ1-5, with 10 nucleotides matching TRBD1. The junction had 4 bases not matched to a gene; V was cut back by 4 bases and J by 4 bases. This CDR3 is 15 amino acids long. Germline V gene lookup returns CDR1 MGHRA and CDR2 YSYEKL. CDR3 in amino acids: CASSPPDRGNQPQHF. The CDR3, as DNA: TGCGCCAGCAGCCCCCCGGACAGGGGGAATCAGCCCCAGCATTTT.

The chain employs TRBV10-3 and TRBJ2-1, with TRBD1 matching over 7 bases. This CDR3 region has 14 residues. The V gene's germline CDR1 is ENHRY and CDR2 SYGVKD. Losses at the gene ends were 4 bases for V and 5 bases for J; bases not matched to a gene: 5. The CDR3 sequence: CAISVGTANNEQFF. CDR3 nucleotides: TGTGCCATCAGTGTGGGGACAGCCAACAATGAGCAGTTCTTC.

The chain joins TRBV6-1 to TRBJ2-7; 9 positions match TRBD2. V trimming: 3 bases; J trimming: 6 bases; junction bases outside the gene matches: 6. Looked up from germline, CDR1 is MNHNS and CDR2 is SASEGT. The CDR3 is made up of 14 amino acids. The CDR3 DNA reads as TGTGCCAGCAGTGAGGCGGGAGGGCCACGCGAGCAGTACTTC. This gives the protein CASSEAGGPREQYF.

This rearrangement joins TRBV29-1 to TRBJ2-3, with D possibly being TRBD2 (6 bases). Germline V CDR1 and CDR2: SQVTM, ANQGSEA. The CDR3 extends over 13 amino acids. V lost 0 bases, J lost 4 bases, and 8 bases lay in between. The DNA of the CDR3 is TGCAGCGTTGAAGATCTAGCGTCAGATACGCAGTATTTT. Protein: CSVEDLASDTQYF.

This chain joins TRBV5-4 and TRBJ2-1, with a possible D match to TRBD2 (6 bases). With 0 bases removed from V and 7 bases from J, the gap between germline ends came to 11 bases. The germline V gene encodes CDR1 SGHNT and CDR2 YYREEE (reference sequence). The CDR3 spans 14 residues. The CDR3 loop is CASSLAGGENEQFF. The CDR3 DNA reads TGTGCCAGCAGCTTGGCCGGAGGGGAGAATGAGCAGTTCTTC. The entire variable domain, with the rest obtained from reference TRBV5-4 and TRBJ2-1, is as follows: ETGVTQSPTHLIKTRGQQVTLRCSSQSGHNTVSWYQQALGQGPQFIFQYYREEENGRGNFPPRFSGLQFPNYSSELNVNALELDDSALYLCASSLAGGENEQFFGPGTRLTVL.

The chain couples TRBV7-2 to TRBJ2-5, with a tentative D call TRBD2 (6 bases). In germline, CDR1 is SGHTA, CDR2 FQGNSA. This CDR3 is built from 15 residues. Trimming took 4 bases from V and 1 from J, leaving 13 bases between them. The chain's CDR3 is CASSSGSSAQETQYF. In DNA, the CDR3 is TGTGCCAGCAGCTCCGGGAGTAGCGCCCAAGAGACCCAGTACTTC.

The chain joins TRBV5-1 to TRBJ2-3; weak D call: TRBD2 (5 bases). The germline CDR1 and CDR2 sequences are SGHRS and YFSETQ. CDR3 length: 13 residues. Trimming pared 5 bases from V and 3 bases from J, leaving 10 bases between. The CDR3 region has the DNA TGCGCCAGCAGAACCCGGGAAACAGATACGCAGTATTTT. This sequence encodes CASRTRETDTQYF.

This clone has only a few counts. This sequence joins TRBV6-5 and TRBJ1-3, with D uncertain. Per germline, CDR1 MNHEY and CDR2 SVGAGI. The CDR3 contains 14 residues. Deletions cut 5 bases from V and 4 bases from J, with 12 bases between. The CDR3 nucleotides are TGTGCCAGCAGTCCCCCCGGGCACGGAAACACCATATATTTT. Encoded protein: CASSPPGHGNTIYF.

This clone was seen a few times. This chain links TRBV18 with TRBJ1-1, with D perhaps matching TRBD1 (5 bases). This CDR3 spans 18 amino acids. The germline V gene has CDR1 KGHSH and CDR2 LQKENI. Deletions cut 3 bases from V and 2 bases from J, with 22 bases between. CDR3: CASSPNLGFGASNTEAFF. In DNA, the CDR3 is TGTGCCAGCTCACCGAATTTGGGATTCGGGGCAAGTAACACTGAAGCTTTCTTT. The full variable domain, in which reference TRBV18 and TRBJ1-1 provide the parts outside the CDR3, is NAGVMQNPRHLVRRRGQEARLRCSPMKGHSHVYWYRQLPEEGLKFMVYLQKENIIDESGMPKERFSAEFPKEGPSILRIQQVVRGDSAAYFCASSPNLGFGASNTEAFFGQGTRLTVV.

The chain recombines TRBV18 with TRBJ2-4; D is possibly TRBD2 (5 bases). Deletions cut 3 bases from V and 2 bases from J, with 14 bases between. The CDR3 runs 16 residues. CDR1 is KGHSH and CDR2 is LQKENI in the germline V gene. CDR3 in amino acids: CASSPVRAHPKNIQYF. CDR3 nucleotide sequence: TGTGCCAGCTCACCGGTGAGGGCACATCCCAAAAACATTCAGTACTTC.

The V call is TRBV15, the J call TRBJ2-5; D unresolved. Trimming took off 2 bases at V and 5 bases at J, with 12 bases between the two ends. The germline CDR1 and CDR2 sequences are LNHNV and YYDKDF (reference sequence). The CDR3 covers 14 residues. DNA for the CDR3: TGTGCCACCAGCAGATATCTGACACGCGAGACCCAGTACTTC. Translation: CATSRYLTRETQYF.

This chain links TRBV19 with TRBJ2-1, with 8 bases identical to TRBD2. This CDR3 is built from 15 residues. CDR1 and CDR2 (germline): LNHDA, SQIVND (reference sequence). The trim removed 4 bases at V and 0 bases at J, leaving 2 bases unmatched. CDR3 amino acids: CASSTSGSSYNEQFF. CDR3 nucleotide sequence: TGTGCCAGTAGTACCAGCGGGAGCTCCTACAATGAGCAGTTCTTC.

This clone appeared a single time. The V and J genes are TRBV28 and TRBJ1-2, with a possible D match to TRBD1 (5 bases). The V gene lost 6 bases and the J gene lost 7 bases, with 18 bases spanning the gap. CDR3 length equals 14 residues. Germline V gene sequence: CDR1 MDHEN, CDR2 SYDVKM. CDR3 loop: CASRVVSGSGGYTF. The CDR3 DNA reads TGTGCCAGCAGGGTAGTTTCAGGGTCAGGTGGCTACACCTTC.

The chain has TRBV6-6 and TRBJ2-7; 10 positions agree with TRBD1. The germline gives CDR1 MNHNY, CDR2 SVGAGI (reference sequence). The CDR3 has 12 amino acids. With 8 bases clipped from V and 5 bases from J, the junction kept 3 bases outside the gene matches. CDR3 in amino acids: CASWTGGNEQYF. DNA for the CDR3: TGTGCCAGCTGGACAGGGGGTAACGAGCAGTACTTC.

This chain connects TRBV7-9 to TRBJ2-7, with TRBD2 identical over 11 bases. The V gene end was trimmed by 5 bases and the J gene end by 4 bases; junction bases not matched to a gene: 7. The CDR3 length is 15 residues. CDR1 and CDR2 from the germline V gene are SEHNR and FQNEAQ (reference sequence). CDR3 region: CASSHRGTSGYEQYF. CDR3 nucleotides: TGTGCCAGCAGCCACAGGGGGACTAGCGGTTACGAGCAGTACTTC.